This is a list of T cell receptor beta chains from one sample in a study of cytomegalovirus exposure and HLA in healthy donors. Assay: immunoSEQ multiplex PCR; the TCRdb copy retains only in-frame clones and omits some. This table holds under 80,000 clones, 94% found once. Sequencing was performed on PBMCs. Receptors originate from a woman aged 18-30 years in good health and CMV-seronegative. The CDR3 runs from the conserved cysteine through the conserved F or W. Fields, in order: V gene, J gene, CDR3 protein.

v_gene: TRBV27
j_gene: TRBJ1-5
CDR3aa: CASSSAVNQPQHF

v_gene: TRBV10-3
j_gene: TRBJ2-1
CDR3aa: CATMDSPGEQFF

v_gene: TRBV7-2
j_gene: TRBJ2-1
CDR3aa: CASSLVVPNDNEQFF

v_gene: TRBV7-9
j_gene: TRBJ2-7
CDR3aa: CASSPSPVGEDTYEQYF

v_gene: TRBV2
j_gene: TRBJ1-2
CDR3aa: CASRRRDRVGYTF

v_gene: TRBV28
j_gene: TRBJ2-1
CDR3aa: CASWREAPHEQFF

v_gene: TRBV30
j_gene: TRBJ1-5
CDR3aa: CAWSVSRDNNQPQHF

v_gene: TRBV19
j_gene: TRBJ2-2
CDR3aa: CASKREGHAGELFF

v_gene: TRBV6-5
j_gene: TRBJ2-3
CDR3aa: CASSWTGIATDTQYF

v_gene: TRBV10-2
j_gene: TRBJ1-5
CDR3aa: CASNSRFSNQPQHF

v_gene: TRBV5-1
j_gene: TRBJ2-5
CDR3aa: CASSLAQKREFQQETQYF

v_gene: TRBV6-1
j_gene: TRBJ1-2
CDR3aa: CASSPQRGYTF

v_gene: TRBV6-4
j_gene: TRBJ1-1
CDR3aa: CASSDAQRQAFF

v_gene: TRBV7-3
j_gene: TRBJ2-2
CDR3aa: CASSLRSGLATGELFF

v_gene: TRBV7-3
j_gene: TRBJ2-1
CDR3aa: CASSSTGGSYNEQFF

v_gene: TRBV10-3
j_gene: TRBJ2-7
CDR3aa: CAISGGTGFRYEQYF

v_gene: TRBV19
j_gene: TRBJ2-5
CDR3aa: CASSTGQRTLRVETQYF

v_gene: TRBV5-1
j_gene: TRBJ2-2
CDR3aa: CASSLPGQGDPTGELFF

v_gene: TRBV7-9
j_gene: TRBJ2-7
CDR3aa: CASSEASDSYEQYF

v_gene: TRBV4-2
j_gene: TRBJ2-1
CDR3aa: CASSQSSGGDYNEQFF

v_gene: TRBV29-1
j_gene: TRBJ2-7
CDR3aa: CSVEDQAFQYF

v_gene: TRBV19
j_gene: TRBJ2-1
CDR3aa: CASSGGRVDEQFF

v_gene: TRBV4-1
j_gene: TRBJ1-2
CDR3aa: CASSQQVGYGYTF

v_gene: TRBV5-1
j_gene: TRBJ2-2
CDR3aa: CASKRTGDDTGELFF

v_gene: TRBV2
j_gene: TRBJ2-5
CDR3aa: CASSINSGLTETQYF

v_gene: TRBV2
j_gene: TRBJ2-7
CDR3aa: CASMGETGAYEQYF

v_gene: TRBV27
j_gene: TRBJ2-7
CDR3aa: CASSYSRGLAGGTRTYEQYF

v_gene: TRBV5-4
j_gene: TRBJ1-2
CDR3aa: CASSYDSNYGYTF

v_gene: TRBV11-2
j_gene: TRBJ1-6
CDR3aa: CASRFTGEVGSPLHF

v_gene: TRBV5-1
j_gene: TRBJ2-2
CDR3aa: CASSSIGLLANTGELFF

v_gene: TRBV13
j_gene: TRBJ2-7
CDR3aa: CASSPPRGTSAYEQYF

v_gene: TRBV21-1
j_gene: TRBJ2-7
CDR3aa: CASIETELSSYEQYF

v_gene: TRBV10-1
j_gene: TRBJ1-6
CDR3aa: CASSEAGWNSPLHF

v_gene: TRBV11-1
j_gene: TRBJ2-3
CDR3aa: CASSIRTGRTDTQYF

v_gene: TRBV6-5
j_gene: TRBJ2-7
CDR3aa: CASSYPPPDTDYEQYF

v_gene: TRBV14
j_gene: TRBJ2-7
CDR3aa: CASSQGWDSVAYEQYF

v_gene: TRBV6-6
j_gene: TRBJ2-2
CDR3aa: CASSTGLGELFF

v_gene: TRBV5-6
j_gene: TRBJ2-2
CDR3aa: CASSSTGGSFTGELFF

v_gene: TRBV6-5
j_gene: TRBJ1-1
CDR3aa: CASRLKQNTEAFF

v_gene: TRBV2
j_gene: TRBJ2-5
CDR3aa: CASSPGTGGLIQETQYF

v_gene: TRBV6-1
j_gene: TRBJ2-7
CDR3aa: CASSEETGKGNEQYF

v_gene: TRBV27
j_gene: TRBJ2-2
CDR3aa: CASSLRGSTGELFF

v_gene: TRBV28
j_gene: TRBJ2-7
CDR3aa: CASSSLGDRGSLYEQYF

v_gene: TRBV13
j_gene: TRBJ2-7
CDR3aa: CASSPDRSYEQYF

v_gene: TRBV9
j_gene: TRBJ2-3
CDR3aa: CASSVKGGRGGTDTQYF

v_gene: TRBV30
j_gene: TRBJ1-1
CDR3aa: CAWRQENTEAFF

v_gene: TRBV2
j_gene: TRBJ2-5
CDR3aa: CASSELVSFWGLAGETQYF

v_gene: TRBV30
j_gene: TRBJ2-1
CDR3aa: CAWSSPRLAGGNEQFF

v_gene: TRBV15
j_gene: TRBJ1-4
CDR3aa: CATSRDVGRGSEKLFF

v_gene: TRBV2
j_gene: TRBJ2-7
CDR3aa: CATDGGASYEQYF

v_gene: TRBV6-5
j_gene: TRBJ2-7
CDR3aa: CASRRQRQDYEQYF

v_gene: TRBV19
j_gene: TRBJ2-2
CDR3aa: CASSVLAGETNTGELFF

v_gene: TRBV11-1
j_gene: TRBJ2-7
CDR3aa: CASSFSGTYEQYF

v_gene: TRBV7-6
j_gene: TRBJ2-7
CDR3aa: CASSLAQGGSSYEQYF